This T cell receptor beta chain appears in the sequencing data of a study of T cells in Graves' hyperthyroidism and ophthalmopathy (dated by TCRdb to about 2019). Context from the whole study: Peripheral blood samples were taken at initial diagnosis, before any treatment was given. TCR V-J signatures able to tell the groups apart were searched for in a discovery cohort of approximately 95 patients, of whom more than 40 had Graves' ophthalmopathy and 57 had stable Graves' hyperthyroidism. Prospective prediction of ophthalmopathy was tested in an independent validation cohort of some 19 hyperthyroidism patients and 17 patients who later progressed to ophthalmopathy. The 90 or so discovery patients were randomly split 7:3 into training and test sets. In about 6 Graves' hyperthyroidism patients, the study also compared T-cell repertoires from thyroid tissue with T-cell repertoires from blood. Once sampling was done, hyperthyroidism patients were given methimazole at a starting dose of 30 mg daily, whereas ophthalmopathy patients were given high-dose intravenous methylprednisolone. The paper reports TCR Vbeta CDR3 sequencing of roughly 140 peripheral blood samples: fewer than 50 ophthalmopathy, under 80 hyperthyroidism and around 17 progressor patients.

A patient counted as having stable Graves' hyperthyroidism if no progression to ophthalmopathy occurred over 18 months of follow-up. Hyperthyroidism patients were newly diagnosed, had a disease duration of under 2 months, and were aged 18 to 65 years. The study excluded patients with uncontrolled infections, other autoimmune diseases, pregnancy or lactation. Diagnoses were established on the basis of clinical symptoms, serum thyroxine and TRAb, thyroid ultrasound, and orbital computed tomography. PBMCs were isolated from about 9.1 ml of fresh peripheral blood by Ficoll-Paque density gradient centrifugation. Total RNA was extracted with Trizol reagent, and quality was checked on an Agilent 2100 Bioanalyzer. General study outcomes and caveats: In validation, the model predicted progression to ophthalmopathy with approximately 70% sensitivity and 72% to 75% specificity, a median of about 6.7 months before onset. Ophthalmopathy was separated from stable hyperthyroidism by a 13 V-J signature model, with 85% to 90% sensitivity and roughly 84% specificity obtained in cross-validation and 80%/75% obtained in testing. Most expanded thyroid clonotypes (frequency above 0.001) were also detected in blood, suggesting blood repertoires may reflect thyroid immune responses. Sample size was not statistically predetermined, and blinding of investigators to group allocation was not performed.

The germline V gene specifies SGHVS as CDR1 and FNYEAQ as CDR2. Measured from the cysteine to the phenylalanine, the CDR3 is 14 residues long. Only CDR3 DNA is held: 42 bases, read in frame from base 1. V is reduced by 1 base and J by 4 bases, leaving a spacing of 7 bases between them. The sample holds a few counts of this clonotype. What antigen it recognizes has not been identified. Base quality data are lacking; no much larger clone is found one base away. Amplification of TCR beta CDR3 regions was carried out from RNA transcripts. For the first round of RT-PCR on the TCR CDR3, the HTBI primer set was used together with the Qiagen OneStep RT-PCR kit. The libraries were constructed in a second round of multiplex PCR and then size-selected and purified. Sequencing of the libraries was done on an Illumina HiSeq2000 using paired-end 100 bp reads. Regarding the original processing steps: SOAPnuke was used to process the raw data, with reads discarded if the reads contained adapters or uncalled bases, had a mean Phred below 15, or lacked an exact constant-primer or identifier match. COPE v1.2.5 was used to merge high-quality paired reads, and clonotypes were defined as unique nucleotide sequences. Clonotypes were aligned to IMGT TRBV, TRBD and TRBJ reference segments using MiTCR v1.1. The analysis included only V-J combinations with a frequency above 0.0001, which together covered 99% to 99.2% of the repertoires. The TCS score was defined as the ratio of F50 (clonal expansion) to E x V (chaos), calculated using BLOSUM62-based TCRdist between CDR3 peptides within each V-J. Welch's t-statistics and random forest reduced approximately 520 V-J features to 13, which were used in a naive Bayes classifier (R e1071). In-frame beta chains were kept once TCRdb had trimmed the public reads at Q25 with fastp and called clones with MiXCR. Each CDR3 protein appears once, grouped with its most common genes and DNA. The V and J calls here are based on TCRdb, not the publication. The sample data list around 620,000 distinct CDR3 sequences, and 15% to 20% of these were observed just once. The ten largest clones add up to about 3.8% of the sample.

The sequencing input was blood. The origin of this receptor is a woman aged 25 to 39 with Graves' hyperthyroidism. The sequence joins TRBV7-6 to TRBJ2-2; there is no confident call for the D gene. CDR3 region: CASSLGSSTGELFF. The DNA reads TGTGCCAGCAGCTTAGGTAGCAGCACCGGGGAGCTGTTTTTT.